What follows is one T cell receptor (beta chain) and its context. Its antigen is not yet known. The record has no base qualities; no much larger clone is one base away. Additional DNA sequences in this sample encode the identical CDR3. The CDR3 goes from the cysteine to the phenylalanine over 15 residues. Only CDR3 DNA remains: 45 bases, in frame from the first base. CDR1 and CDR2 (SGHRS, YFSETQ) derive from the germline V gene. After removal of 3 bases from V and 4 bases from J, the junction retains 3 bases not matched to a gene. This specimen belongs to a study of CD8+ T cells in alopecia areata (dated by TCRdb to between 2018 and 2020). Describing the broader study: Treated patients were enrolled in an open-label pilot trial of oral tofacitinib, 5 to 10 mg twice daily, for moderate-to-severe alopecia areata. RNA was obtained with the PAXgene miRNA kit for fixed scalp, the miRNeasy kit for PBMCs, and the RNeasy kit for mouse skin. For the treated patients, the SALT score, which quantifies what percentage of scalp surface area is affected, served as the measure of disease severity. Patients stayed on tofacitinib for 6 to 18 months and then had 6 months of follow-up off drug so that delayed response and recurrence could be assessed. Tofacitinib-treated patients had biopsies at baseline and at 4 and 24 weeks of treatment, with a later scalp biopsy in several patients. In humans, TCRbeta sequencing was performed on scalp tissue and on sorted CD4+ and CD8+ peripheral blood T cells from healthy controls and from patients with patchy or totalis/universalis alopecia areata. Clonality in the scalp was compared among normal scalp (n=4), patchy alopecia areata scalp (n=8), and alopecia totalis/universalis scalp (n=8). TCRbeta CDR3 regions were amplified by immunoSEQ multiplex PCR with 35 Vbeta forward and 13 Jbeta reverse primers. The study used high-throughput TCRbeta sequencing to examine T cell clonal expansion in alopecia areata, in both the C3H/HeJ mouse model and human patients.

Explained via the paper, the time point label denotes: roughly 27 days on oral tofacitinib. Read against the paper, the sample's treatment or condition label means: oral pan-JAK inhibitor, 5-10 mg twice daily. Lesional scalp punch biopsies and peripheral blood were collected from alopecia areata patients. PBMCs were isolated by density centrifugation and stained for CD3, CD4 and CD8, after which CD4+ and CD8+ T cells were sorted on a FACSAria. Libraries came from the immunoSEQ multiplex PCR assay. RNA was extracted from all samples and reverse transcribed into cDNA as template for TCR sequencing. SuperScript III was used for first-strand cDNA synthesis, primed with a 2:1 mix of oligo-dT and random hexamers. Amplification bias was assessed with a synthetic immune receptor repertoire, and residual bias was removed computationally. For the original study's pipeline: Raw reads were preprocessed to remove errors, and CDR3 was defined by IMGT conventions from the conserved cysteine to phenylalanine. To get clonality, Shannon entropy was normalized by log2 of the number of productive unique TCRs and the result was subtracted from 1. Whether scalp clones were CD4 or CD8 was inferred by matching scalp TCRbeta sequences against CD4 and CD8 repertoires sorted from blood. Sourced from immuneACCESS, this table was stored by TCRdb with only in-frame sequences that have V and J called. A share of the clones is absent; for the studies checked, an unresolved V gene accounts for under half, and the remainder has no known explanation. V and J calls and clone size are copied from that table; D and trimming were computed from the DNA. Here the sample has around 200,000 clones; 64% occur a single time. 3.5% to 5% of the sample lies in the top ten.

Study-level results and caveats: Because the treated cohort was small and included a single nonresponder, larger studies are needed to assess links between baseline CD8+ expansion and response. Tofacitinib significantly lowered scalp clonality and the number of expanded CD8+ clones among the top 100 scalp clones. Higher clonality and more expanded CD8+ clones were observed in lesional scalp than in normal scalp, particularly in alopecia totalis/universalis, a finding suggestive of antigenic drive. During tofacitinib treatment, many expanded lesional clones stuck around in both scalp and blood, and this persistence may partly explain why relapse happens after treatment is stopped. Shared TCR sequences between patients were less evident than in mice, which may be partly attributable to HLA diversity in the patient population. Resident alphabeta T cells in normal human skin are also sequenced, complicating scalp TCR repertoire analysis, unlike mouse skin dominated by gammadelta T cells.

The receptor chain draws on TRBV5-1 and TRBJ2-5; TRBD2 agrees with 13 junctional bases. The sample here was CD4+ T cells sorted from blood, taken at week 4, from a patient treated with tofacitinib. This TCR was sampled from a human donor with alopecia areata. The CDR3 protein sequence reads: CASSSGLAGVETQYF. The DNA is TGCGCCAGCAGCTCCGGACTAGCGGGGGTAGAGACCCAGTACTTC.